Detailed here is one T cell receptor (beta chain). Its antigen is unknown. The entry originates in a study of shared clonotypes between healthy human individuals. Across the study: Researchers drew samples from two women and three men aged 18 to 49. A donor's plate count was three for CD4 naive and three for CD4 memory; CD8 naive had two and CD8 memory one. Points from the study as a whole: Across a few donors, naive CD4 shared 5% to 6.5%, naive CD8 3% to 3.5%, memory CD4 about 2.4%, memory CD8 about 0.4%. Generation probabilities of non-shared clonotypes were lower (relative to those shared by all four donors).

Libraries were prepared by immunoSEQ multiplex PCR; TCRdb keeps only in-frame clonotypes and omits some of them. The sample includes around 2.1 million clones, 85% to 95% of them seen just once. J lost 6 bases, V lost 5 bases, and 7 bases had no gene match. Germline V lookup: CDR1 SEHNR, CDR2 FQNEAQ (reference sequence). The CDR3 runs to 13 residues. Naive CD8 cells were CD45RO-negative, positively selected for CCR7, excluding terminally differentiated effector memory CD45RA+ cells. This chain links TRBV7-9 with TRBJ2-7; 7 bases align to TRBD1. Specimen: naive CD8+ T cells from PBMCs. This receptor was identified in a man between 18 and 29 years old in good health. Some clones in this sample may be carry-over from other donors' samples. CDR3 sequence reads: CASSDGQVGEQYF. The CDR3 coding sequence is TGTGCCAGCAGCGATGGACAGGTCGGCGAGCAGTACTTC.